The rows below give T cell receptor beta chains drawn from one sample of a study of T-cell memory formation after mild COVID-19. TCRdb itself ran the 5' RACE reads through MiXCR, one entry per CDR3 protein. The sample consists of approximately 400,000 distinct CDR3 sequences, 20% to 25% of them appearing once. Material: PBMCs or a T cell subset sorted from them (not recorded which). Every receptor here comes from an adult woman who had mild COVID-19 (a few samples of this study predate the infection). Cell type and time point are not known. CDR3s include the opening cysteine and the closing phenylalanine or tryptophan. Each record gives: clone size, V gene, J gene, CDR3 length, D gene, CDR3 protein, CDR3 DNA. The D gene is left open where the match is weak. For some rows the clone size is stated as once, few or many, or as a class when expanded; others skip it.

size: -
V: TRBV12-3/TRBV12-4
J: TRBJ2-1
length: 15
D: TRBD2
CDR3: CASSMTSGFYNEQFF
DNA: TGTGCCAGCAGCATGACTAGCGGATTTTACAATGAGCAGTTCTTC

size: -
V: TRBV6-5
J: TRBJ1-2
length: 15
D: TRBD1
CDR3: CASSLTGMANYGYTF
DNA: TGTGCCAGCAGTCTGACAGGGATGGCTAACTATGGCTACACCTTC

size: few
V: TRBV24-1
J: TRBJ2-3
length: 14
D: -
CDR3: CATSEVGSKDTQYF
DNA: TGTGCCACCAGTGAAGTAGGGAGCAAGGATACGCAGTATTTT

size: many
V: TRBV27
J: TRBJ2-7
length: 14
D: -
CDR3: CASSFRAGYYEQYF
DNA: TGTGCCAGCAGTTTTAGAGCGGGTTATTACGAGCAGTACTTC

size: -
V: TRBV3-1
J: TRBJ2-3
length: 16
D: -
CDR3: CASSQGRAGGTDTQYF
DNA: TGTGCCAGCAGCCAGGGAAGGGCAGGAGGCACAGATACGCAGTATTTT

size: -
V: TRBV7-2
J: TRBJ2-3
length: 18
D: TRBD2
CDR3: CASSSTPLAGGGADTQYF
DNA: TGTGCCAGCAGCTCCACCCCCCTAGCGGGAGGGGGTGCAGATACGCAGTATTTT

size: few
V: TRBV3-1
J: TRBJ2-1
length: 15
D: TRBD2
CDR3: CASSQTLAGGNEQFF
DNA: TGTGCCAGCAGCCAAACACTAGCGGGAGGCAATGAGCAGTTCTTC

size: few
V: TRBV6-5
J: TRBJ2-2
length: 19
D: -
CDR3: CASSYSLGAGGGNTGELFF
DNA: TGTGCCAGCAGTTACTCCCTTGGCGCCGGCGGCGGGAACACCGGGGAGCTGTTTTTT

size: -
V: TRBV2
J: TRBJ2-3
length: 16
D: TRBD2
CDR3: CASSGGLAGYTDTQYF
DNA: TGTGCCAGCAGTGGAGGATTAGCGGGGTACACAGATACGCAGTATTTT

size: few
V: TRBV5-1
J: TRBJ2-7
length: 15
D: TRBD1
CDR3: CASSSPAGGKYEQYF
DNA: TGCGCCAGCAGCTCCCCCGCAGGGGGTAAATACGAGCAGTACTTC

size: -
V: TRBV4-3
J: TRBJ2-3
length: 19
D: TRBD2
CDR3: CASSQGPGTSGISTDTQYF
DNA: TGCGCCAGCAGCCAGGGTCCCGGGACTAGCGGAATAAGCACAGATACGCAGTATTTT

size: -
V: TRBV12-3/TRBV12-4
J: TRBJ1-2
length: 16
D: TRBD1
CDR3: CASSLSQGANMYGYTF
DNA: TGTGCCAGCAGTTTATCACAGGGGGCAAATATGTATGGCTACACCTTC

size: -
V: TRBV24-1
J: TRBJ2-2
length: 13
D: -
CDR3: CATRQGRTGELFF
DNA: TGTGCCACCAGACAAGGACGGACCGGGGAGCTGTTTTTT

size: -
V: TRBV29-1
J: TRBJ1-1
length: 13
D: -
CDR3: CSVVRPMNTEAFF
DNA: TGCAGCGTTGTCAGGCCCATGAACACTGAAGCTTTCTTT

size: once
V: TRBV7-6
J: TRBJ1-6
length: 15
D: -
CDR3: CASRARQSSGSPLHF
DNA: TGTGCCAGCAGGGCCAGACAGTCCTCAGGCTCACCCCTCCACTTT

size: -
V: TRBV3-1
J: TRBJ2-7
length: 15
D: TRBD2
CDR3: CASSHELAGTYEQYF
DNA: TGTGCCAGCAGCCATGAACTAGCGGGTACGTACGAGCAGTACTTC

size: -
V: TRBV29-1
J: TRBJ2-3
length: 15
D: -
CDR3: CSVGPPGGVTDTQYF
DNA: TGCAGCGTTGGACCCCCTGGTGGGGTGACAGATACGCAGTATTTT

size: many
V: TRBV29-1
J: TRBJ2-3
length: 16
D: -
CDR3: CSVEDRGRGGTDTQYF
DNA: TGCAGCGTTGAAGATCGGGGCAGGGGGGGCACAGATACGCAGTATTTT